The 18 T cell receptor beta chains reported below all come from one sample, sequenced in a study of identical twins. One entry per CDR3 protein, called by TCRdb with MiXCR from the 5' RACE reads. The sample lists hundreds of thousands of distinct CDR3 sequences, more than 9% occurring once. These data are also associated with another study on yellow fever vaccine responses in identical twins.

The sequenced material came from PBMCs. The receptors shown here come from a woman under 30 in good health.

This clonotype was found a few times. The V call is TRBV6-5, the J call TRBJ1-1; D call uncertain. The CDR3 runs 16 residues. CDR1 is MNHEY and CDR2 is SVGAGI in the germline V gene. V was pared by 0 bases and J by 1 base, with 12 bases between. For the CDR3, the DNA is TGTGCCAGCAGTTACTCGCCCCGCGGTCGGAACACTGAAGCTTTCTTT. Residues: CASSYSPRGRNTEAFF.

The gene calls are TRBV7-9 and TRBJ2-1; perhaps TRBD2 as D (5 bases). Germline lookup yields CDR1 SEHNR and CDR2 FQNEAQ (reference sequence). The CDR3 is made up of 15 amino acids. The V and J ends lost 5 bases and 10 bases respectively, with 21 bases between them. Here the CDR3 DNA reads TGTGCCAGCAGCCCGCCCCTTATAGTAGCGCCAGAGCAGTTCTTC. This codes for CASSPPLIVAPEQFF.

This clonotype was counted a few times. The V gene is TRBV18, the J gene TRBJ2-7; D might be TRBD2 (6 bases). This CDR3 is built from 15 residues. V was pared by 3 bases and J by 9 bases, with 21 bases between. CDR1 KGHSH and CDR2 LQKENI come from the germline V gene. CDR3 sequence reads: CASSPSGTLGRGQYF. The CDR3 nucleotides are TGTGCCAGCTCACCGTCCGGGACTCTCGGACGTGGGCAGTACTTC.

In its sample, this clonotype was seen a few times. The V gene is TRBV27, the J gene TRBJ2-6; D unclear. CDR1 is MNHEY and CDR2 is SMNVEV in the germline V gene (reference sequence). Trimming cost V 0 bases and J 3 bases, with 12 bases left between them. This CDR3 has 17 residues. The CDR3 loop reads CASSLSQVGIGANVLTF. The CDR3 nucleotides read TGTGCCAGCAGTTTATCCCAGGTGGGGATTGGGGCCAACGTCCTGACTTTC.

The V gene is TRBV10-3, the J gene TRBJ2-7, with a possible D match to TRBD1 (5 bases). The CDR3 is 13 residues long. Trimming took off 8 bases at V and 7 bases at J, with 18 bases between the two ends. Germline V lookup: CDR1 ENHRY, CDR2 SYGVKD. CDR3 protein: CAIGQGIRVEQYF. CDR3 DNA sequence: TGTGCCATCGGGCAGGGTATTAGAGTGGAGCAGTACTTC.

In its sample, this clonotype was seen a few times. This chain connects TRBV29-1 to TRBJ1-1; weak D call: TRBD1 (6 bases). Germline V gene sequence: CDR1 SQVTM, CDR2 ANQGSEA. The CDR3 runs 13 residues. V gave up 4 bases and J gave up 1 base, with 10 bases separating them. The CDR3 spells CSVGGLGNTEAFF. In DNA form, the CDR3 reads TGCAGCGTTGGGGGGCTAGGGAACACTGAAGCTTTCTTT.

The V call is TRBV7-2, the J call TRBJ2-3, with D tentatively TRBD2 (5 bases). The CDR3 runs to 14 residues. Trimming shortened V by 4 bases and J by 2 bases, and 10 bases separated the two germline ends. Germline V gene sequence: CDR1 SGHTA, CDR2 FQGNSA. In DNA form, the CDR3 reads TGTGCCAGCAGCTACCACGGGGTCACAGATACGCAGTATTTT. Amino acids: CASSYHGVTDTQYF. Full variable domain (missing parts from reference TRBV7-2 and TRBJ2-3): GAGVSQSPSNKVTEKGKDVELRCDPISGHTALYWYRQSLGQGLEFLIYFQGNSAPDKSGLPSDRFSAERTGGSVSTLTIQRTQQEDSAVYLCASSYHGVTDTQYFGPGTRLTVL.

This clonotype was observed at least ten times. This chain joins TRBV5-5 and TRBJ2-7; D is uncertain. Germline assignment: CDR1 SGHKS and CDR2 YYEKEE (reference sequence). This CDR3 has 15 residues. With 1 base removed from V and 2 bases from J, the gap between germline ends came to 13 bases. CDR3 nucleotide sequence: TGTGCCAGCAGCTTGTCGAGCAGTGCGACCTACGAGCAGTACGTC. Its protein product is CASSLSSSATYEQYV.

The chain carries TRBV2 and TRBJ1-1; D remains ambiguous. Germline V gene data show CDR1 as SNHLY and CDR2 as FYNNEI. Between the trimmed V and J ends, which lost 10 bases and 3 bases, there was a span of 15 bases. This CDR3 comprises 13 residues. The CDR3 spells CANADSVHTEAFF. The CDR3 DNA reads as TGTGCCAACGCAGATTCCGTTCACACTGAAGCTTTCTTT.

This rearrangement joins TRBV12-5 to TRBJ2-3, with 7 positions matching TRBD1. The germline gives CDR1 LGHNT, CDR2 FRNRAP. The CDR3 loop spans 15 amino acids. The V segment lost 5 bases and the J segment 4 bases; nucleotides outside the gene matches: 9. CDR3 residues: CASGPDTGVADTQYF. The CDR3 DNA is TGTGCTAGTGGTCCCGACACAGGGGTTGCAGATACGCAGTATTTT. Together with reference TRBV12-5 and TRBJ2-3, the CDR3 gives the full variable domain: DARVTQTPRHKVTEMGQEVTMRCQPILGHNTVFWYRQTMMQGLELLAYFRNRAPLDDSGMPKDRFSAEMPDATLATLKIQPSEPRDSAVYFCASGPDTGVADTQYFGPGTRLTVL.

This clonotype was seen a few times. The chain combines TRBV4-2 with TRBJ2-5; the match to TRBD2 covers 13 bases. After removal of 3 bases from V and 0 bases from J, the junction contained 4 bases not matched to a gene. Germline-derived CDR1 and CDR2 are LGHNA and YNFKEQ. The CDR3 contains 17 residues. CDR3 protein: CASSQLTSGGYQETQYF. DNA for the CDR3: TGTGCCAGCAGCCAGCTGACTAGCGGGGGGTACCAAGAGACCCAGTACTTC.

This clonotype has just a few counts. The rearrangement uses TRBV7-2 and TRBJ1-2, with unresolved D. V was trimmed by 5 bases and J by 0 bases, leaving 10 bases between them. The CDR3 is 14 residues long. Per the germline V gene, CDR1 is SGHTA and CDR2 is FQGNSA. The CDR3 bases are TGTGCCAGCAGCGAGGGCCAAGCTAACTATGGCTACACCTTC. Translated: CASSEGQANYGYTF.

The chain links TRBV7-9 to TRBJ2-7; 11 positions agree with TRBD2. Germline CDR1 and CDR2: SEHNR and FQNEAQ (reference sequence). The CDR3 is 15 residues long. V was clipped by 4 bases and J by 0 bases; unmatched bases: 2. The CDR3 here is CASSSSGGSSYEQYV. In DNA, the CDR3 is TGTGCCAGCAGCTCTAGCGGGGGGAGCTCCTACGAGCAGTACGTC.

The chain links TRBV7-8 to TRBJ2-5; the D is unclear. The CDR3 length is 14 residues. Trimming left V 5 bases short and J 2 bases short, with 12 bases between. From germline, CDR1 is SGHVS and CDR2 FQNEAQ. The CDR3 DNA reads TGTGCCAGCAGCCTCACATTTACACAAGAGACCCAGTACTTC. Protein product: CASSLTFTQETQYF.

In its sample, this clonotype was seen many times. V usage is TRBV12-3 or TRBV12-4 and J usage is TRBJ1-1; 8 bases are a match to TRBD1. The length of the CDR3 is 15 residues. V shed 3 bases and J 11 bases; nucleotides not matched to a gene: 14. As DNA, the CDR3 is TGTGCCAGCAGTTTCTCCGGGACAGGTTCCTTTCTGGCTTTCTTT. Amino acids: CASSFSGTGSFLAFF.

This clonotype was counted a few times. The rearrangement uses TRBV24-1 and TRBJ2-2; D possibly uses TRBD1 or TRBD2 (5 bases each). The germline V gene encodes CDR1 KGHDR and CDR2 SFDVKD. Deletions cut 8 bases from V and 2 bases from J, with 14 bases between. The CDR3 runs 15 residues. CDR3 region: CATKSGTSNTGELFF. CDR3 bases: TGTGCCACCAAGTCCGGGACCAGCAACACCGGGGAGCTGTTTTTT.

This clonotype occurred a few times. The chain is built from TRBV10-2 and TRBJ2-2, with D maybe TRBD2 (6 bases). CDR1 and CDR2 (germline): WSHSY, SAAADI. V lost 6 bases and J 1 base, leaving 9 bases between the germline ends. The CDR3 is made up of 14 amino acids. Here the CDR3 DNA reads TGCGCCAGCAGGACTAGTAAGAACACCGGGGAGCTGTTTTTT. Protein: CASRTSKNTGELFF.

The chain links TRBV6-1 to TRBJ2-7; 11 bases align to TRBD2. Germline CDR1 MNHNS, CDR2 SASEGT. Trimming took 2 bases from V and 0 from J; bases not matched to a gene: 6. The length of the CDR3 is 17 residues. CDR3 DNA sequence: TGTGCCAGCAGTGAATACCCTAGCGGGAGGAGCTCCTACGAGCAGTACTTC. Translated, it gives CASSEYPSGRSSYEQYF.